This T cell receptor beta chain was captured by sequencing in a study of blood T cell repertoires in COVID-19. Study summary: Samples representing acute and convalescent COVID-19 were sourced from the United States, Italy and Spain. Sample material is recorded as cDNA or gDNA derived from T cells, B-cell-depleted T cells, or PBMCs.

Authors' data handling: Amplification with reference gene primers provided the estimates of nucleated cell counts. The method was immunoSEQ multiplex PCR; TCRdb's version includes in-frame clones alone and lacks a portion of them. That table supplies the V and J calls and clone size; D and trimming were determined from the DNA. The table has approximately 170,000 clones, around 81% seen once. V was pared by 11 bases and J by 2 bases, with 15 bases between. The length of the CDR3 is 13 residues. Germline CDR1 SNHLY, CDR2 FYNNEI. This TCR was sampled from a man in his sixties with active or convalescent COVID-19. The chain couples TRBV2 to TRBJ1-2; a possible D gene is TRBD1 (6 bases). The sample comprised peripheral blood. The CDR3 loop is CAGGGELNYGYTF. CDR3 in DNA: TGTGCCGGAGGGGGGGAATTGAACTATGGCTACACCTTC. Using reference TRBV2 and TRBJ1-2 for the parts outside the CDR3, the full variable domain is EPEVTQTPSHQVTQMGQEVILRCVPISNHLYFYWYRQILGQKVEFLVSFYNNEISEKSEIFDDQFSVERPDGSNFTLKIRSTKLEDSAMYFCAGGGELNYGYTFGSGTRLTVV.